This TCR beta chain was sequenced in a study of T cell responses to AZD1222 COVID-19 vaccine (dated by TCRdb to the early 2020s). Study-level background: AZD1222 recipients given second doses at about 4 weeks or at about 12 weeks were pooled, since spike-specific TCR depth and breadth were not found to differ between the two schedules. TCR sequencing covered roughly 230 trial participants: approximately 200 given two doses of AZD1222 and around 25 given two doses of MenACWY control vaccine. Enrollment into the trials was organized by age into subgroups of 18-55, 56-69 and 70-plus years, and those subgroups contained about 160, 30 and 59 TCR-sequenced participants, respectively. Points the paper makes about the study in general: Because no day 14 peak-response samples were available, the repertoires could be characterized only after the peak T cell response. The whole spike protein was spanned by vaccine-associated CD4 TCRs, and dominant responses were seen in regions 160-218 and 743-854. Nearly half of unique spike-specific TCRs reportedly recognized epitopes outside regions mutated in the B.1.351 and B.1.1.7 variants. Conclusions about previously exposed vaccinees were limited because only a handful of AZD1222 recipients were SARS-CoV-2 seropositive at baseline. Most participants were white British and females outnumbered males, and the authors suggested that clonal diversity may have been underestimated. The 56-69-year group was small, and its depth increase did not reach significance, likely because of low power. After two AZD1222 doses, both the breadth and the depth of spike-specific TCRs were significantly higher than at day 0 and than in MenACWY recipients.

The CDR3, cysteine through phenylalanine, is 12 amino acids long. The read is trimmed to its CDR3 DNA, 36 bases read in frame from base 1. Trimming at the junction amounts to 0 bases on V and 7 bases on J, and the germline ends lie 6 bases apart. CDR1 and CDR2, looked up from the germline V gene (reference sequence), are MNHNY and SVGAGI. Taken with the paper, the label for time point translates to: baseline before first vaccination. Vaccinee samples were obtained from the UK trials COV001 and COV002, which included a single-blind randomized controlled phase 2/3 trial of AZD1222 (ChAdOx1 nCoV-19) in healthy adults. For TCRbeta chain sequencing, PBMC samples were collected from trial participants at day 0 and at day 28 after the second dose. The CDR3 regions of human TCRbeta chains were analyzed by immunosequencing. As for the authors' bioinformatics: TCRs in the repertoires were matched against a reference library of SARS-CoV-2-specific TCRs that had been generated with the MIRA antigen-specificity platform. Breadth was defined as the fraction of unique TCRs that were SARS-CoV-2-associated. Depth was defined as the fraction of total T cells that were SARS-CoV-2-associated. Each spike-specific TCR was assigned to its reactive spike region and to a CD4 or CD8 class using the MIRA data. Log10-transformed breadth and depth values were compared by one-way ANOVA with Sidak's multiple comparisons tests. This immuneACCESS table, as held by TCRdb, lists in-frame sequences with V and J called but not all clones. Of the missing ones, under half trace to an unresolved V gene in checked studies; the others have no known cause. V and J calls and clone size are as listed in that table; D and trimming were resolved from the DNA. This sample is represented by some 130,000 clones; 90% to 95% of them were singletons. The ten most abundant clones make up 1.5% to 2% of the sample.

Comments on this clone: The target of this receptor is not known. Base qualities are not at hand, and no much larger clone is one base apart.

The chain is assembled from TRBV6-6 and TRBJ1-1, with the D gene call left open. The sample consisted of peripheral blood, taken on day 0 of AZD1222 vaccination. The source of this sequence is an adult in good health. CDR3 sequence: CASSYSTDEAFF. The bases are TGTGCCAGCAGTTACTCCACAGATGAAGCTTTCTTT.